Listed here is a single T cell receptor (beta chain). Its antigen remains unidentified. Germline V gene lookup returns CDR1 LNHDA and CDR2 SQIVND (reference sequence). The CDR3 runs 15 residues. V gave up 8 bases and J gave up 0 bases, with 16 bases separating them. The source of the sample is a study of CD8+CD57+ T cells in acquired aplastic anemia. Study conclusions and caveats: Found in both controls and patients were approximately 31 CD8+ CDR3 sequences.

Profiling that covered TCR beta VDJ and CDR3 relied on genomic DNA as its template. TCRdb analysed the reads with MiXCR anew, one entry per CDR3 protein. The repertoire holds approximately 380,000 distinct CDR3 sequences, with about two thirds as singletons. This sequence originates from a human donor in good health, serving as a control. J is TRBJ1-2 and V is TRBV19; no definite D call. The sample was sorted CD4+, CD8+, or CD8+CD57+ T cells (not recorded which) from PBMCs. The CDR3 spells CASLNMGRSNYGYTF. CDR3 DNA sequence: TGTGCCAGTCTTAATATGGGGAGGTCTAACTATGGCTACACCTTC.